The subject of this entry is one T cell receptor (beta chain). Its antigen is not known. One heparinised draw of blood, averaging around 120 mL, came from each donor. The isolated RNA, all of it, was reverse transcribed, so expressed TCRB transcripts were what got sequenced. TCRdb's copy holds only in-frame clones and misses some; the assay was immunoSEQ multiplex PCR. The sample gives about 650,000 clones, about an eighth of which show up once; roughly 0.12% is in the top ten. These data come from a study of beta chain features in type 1 diabetes. The V gene's germline CDR1 is PRHDT and CDR2 FYEKMQ (reference sequence). V dropped 5 bases and J dropped 5 bases, with 22 bases sitting between them. This CDR3 has 17 amino acids. Study-wide findings and caveats: Within each of all four CD4+ subsets, Type 1 diabetes patients had TCRB CDR3s that were moderately but significantly shorter.

The rearrangement joins TRBV13 to TRBJ1-5, with TRBD1 as a possible D gene (5 bases). The specimen was naive CD4+ T cells from blood. The clonotype comes from a man between 25 and 39 years old with type 1 diabetes. CDR3 amino acids: CASSQSPQGDGHQPQHF. The CDR3 DNA sequence: TGTGCCAGCAGCCAGTCCCCTCAGGGAGACGGACATCAGCCCCAGCATTTT.